This passage covers 26 T cell receptor beta chains from one sample sequenced in a study of CXCR3-negative and CXCR3-positive naive CD8 T cells. The authors made the TRB cDNA libraries by 5' RACE using UMI labels. TCRdb derives one entry per CDR3 protein from the 5' RACE reads, leaving out DNA. The sample data list some 38,000 distinct CDR3 sequences. Sequenced material: memory CD8+ T cells from blood. These receptors originate from a human donor in good health. Some clones in this sample may be carry-over from other donors' samples.

This chain connects TRBV7-9 to TRBJ2-1; TCRdb's D call, TRBD1, is unchecked because there is no DNA. This CDR3 has 16 amino acids. The germline V gene encodes CDR1 SEHNR and CDR2 FQNEAQ (reference sequence). CDR3 region: CASSKGMQGPGNEQFF. Full variable domain (rest looked up from reference TRBV7-9 and TRBJ2-1): DTGVSQNPRHKITKRGQNVTFRCDPISEHNRLYWYRQTLGQGPEFLTYFQNEAQLEKSRLLSDRFSAERPKGSFSTLEIQRTEQGDSAMYLCASSKGMQGPGNEQFFGPGTRLTVL.

The chain couples TRBV27 to TRBJ2-1; no DNA is available, so the TRBD2 call from TCRdb remains unchecked. The CDR3 runs to 14 residues. Germline V gene data show CDR1 as MNHEY and CDR2 as SMNVEV (reference sequence). The CDR3 loop reads CASRLASQPVEQFF.

This clonotype ranks as hyperexpanded in terms of frequency. This chain's CDR3 is CASSVPGQGDYGYTF. The chain is built from TRBV7-7 and TRBJ1-2; without DNA, the TCRdb call of TRBD1 cannot be checked. CDR3 length equals 15 residues. CDR1 is SSHAT and CDR2 is FNYEAQ in the germline V gene (reference sequence).

The chain uses TRBV12-5 and TRBJ1-5. Germline V lookup: CDR1 LGHNT, CDR2 FRNRAP. The CDR3 is 15 amino acids. The CDR3 sequence is CASGRGRNSNQPQHF. Variable domain in full (rest from reference TRBV12-5 and TRBJ1-5): DARVTQTPRHKVTEMGQEVTMRCQPILGHNTVFWYRQTMMQGLELLAYFRNRAPLDDSGMPKDRFSAEMPDATLATLKIQPSEPRDSAVYFCASGRGRNSNQPQHFGDGTRLSIL.

V and J are TRBV4-3 and TRBJ1-2. In germline, CDR1 is LGHNA, CDR2 YSLEER. This CDR3 spans 11 amino acids. The chain's CDR3 is CASSGDYGYTF.

The chain carries TRBV25-1 and TRBJ1-2; the TCRdb call, TRBD1, lacks DNA for checking. Germline-derived CDR1 and CDR2 are MGHDK and SYGVNS. The CDR3 contains 12 residues. Here the CDR3 reads CASSETGSGYTF.

The CDR3 sequence: CSVEEGTGALNTEAFF. This rearrangement joins TRBV29-1 to TRBJ1-1; absent DNA, TCRdb's TRBD1 call cannot be checked. Looked up from germline, CDR1 is SQVTM and CDR2 is ANQGSEA. The CDR3 covers 16 residues.

The chain uses TRBV7-9 and TRBJ2-1; without DNA, the TCRdb call of TRBD2 cannot be checked. In germline, CDR1 is SEHNR, CDR2 FQNEAQ (reference sequence). The CDR3 length is 14 residues. The CDR3 sequence is CASSLVQAGEEQFF. The whole variable domain, remainder taken from reference TRBV7-9 and TRBJ2-1, is DTGVSQNPRHKITKRGQNVTFRCDPISEHNRLYWYRQTLGQGPEFLTYFQNEAQLEKSRLLSDRFSAERPKGSFSTLEIQRTEQGDSAMYLCASSLVQAGEEQFFGPGTRLTVL.

The chain couples TRBV19 to TRBJ2-7; TCRdb's assignment of TRBD2 cannot be checked, as there is no DNA. The germline V gene encodes CDR1 LNHDA and CDR2 SQIVND (reference sequence). This CDR3 has 15 amino acids. CDR3: CASTMTLAGDYEQYF.

V gene TRBV29-1 combines with J gene TRBJ2-1; lacking DNA, the TRBD1 call made by TCRdb goes unchecked. The CDR3 runs 15 residues. Germline V gene lookup returns CDR1 SQVTM and CDR2 ANQGSEA. The CDR3 sequence is CSVELGGIAYNEQFF.

J is TRBJ1-1 and V is TRBV7-2. This CDR3 region has 16 residues. Germline loops: CDR1 SGHTA, CDR2 FQGNSA. CDR3 amino acids: CASSRNSPDLNTEAFF.

The V gene is TRBV28, the J gene TRBJ2-1; TCRdb names TRBD1, which stays unverified in the absence of DNA. Germline values: CDR1 MDHEN, CDR2 SYDVKM. This CDR3 has 14 amino acids. The CDR3 loop is CASSLSGVGNEQFF.

V usage is TRBV29-1 and J usage is TRBJ2-7; TCRdb proposes TRBD2, but this gene call is untestable without DNA. There are 13 residues in the CDR3. In germline, CDR1 is SQVTM, CDR2 ANQGSEA. The CDR3 loop reads CSVRWAHAYEQYF.

The chain is built from TRBV12-3 or TRBV12-4 and TRBJ2-6; TCRdb returns TRBD1, unconfirmable since there is no DNA. CDR3 length: 18 residues. CDR3 loop: CASILHPDTSSGANVLTF.

The chain joins TRBV23-1 to TRBJ2-7; TCRdb's D gene call, TRBD1, goes unchecked for lack of DNA. TRBV23-1 is classed as an ORF, of uncertain function. The CDR3 totals 12 residues. The CDR3 region is CASTAGAGEQYF.

The chain links TRBV12-3 or TRBV12-4 to TRBJ1-1. The CDR3 consists of 13 residues. The CDR3 is CASSFQSLTEAFF.

CDR3 residues: CSVGDRGRTDTQYF. The rearrangement uses TRBV29-1 and TRBJ2-3; lacking DNA, the TRBD1 call made by TCRdb goes unchecked. The CDR3 is made up of 14 amino acids. Germline CDR1 and CDR2: SQVTM and ANQGSEA.

This rearrangement joins TRBV28 to TRBJ1-5; TCRdb proposes TRBD1, but this gene call is untestable without DNA. The CDR3 spans 16 residues. Germline V gene data show CDR1 as MDHEN and CDR2 as SYDVKM. CDR3 residues: CASTGTAAYSNQPQHF.

The V gene is TRBV28, the J gene TRBJ2-5; as DNA is missing, the TRBD1 call by TCRdb cannot be tested. Germline V CDR1 and CDR2: MDHEN, SYDVKM. The CDR3 length is 14 residues. CDR3: CASSEGVRQETQYF.

The chain joins TRBV7-2 to TRBJ2-7; the TCRdb call, TRBD1, lacks DNA for checking. Germline values: CDR1 SGHTA, CDR2 FQGNSA. The CDR3 sequence is 14 residues long. The CDR3: CASSDIDRTYEQYF.

V gene TRBV10-3 combines with J gene TRBJ2-1; TCRdb designates TRBD1, a call that cannot be tested without DNA. Germline V gene data show CDR1 as ENHRY and CDR2 as SYGVKD. The CDR3 has 15 amino acids. Here the CDR3 reads CAISGQGSLGNEQFF.

The chain recombines TRBV7-2 with TRBJ2-2; as DNA is missing, the TRBD1 call by TCRdb cannot be tested. The CDR3 is made up of 14 amino acids. The germline gives CDR1 SGHTA, CDR2 FQGNSA. The CDR3 loop is CASSLGWGTGELFF.

V and J are TRBV28 and TRBJ2-3; no DNA is available, so the TRBD2 call from TCRdb remains unchecked. The germline V gene encodes CDR1 MDHEN and CDR2 SYDVKM. CDR3 size: 16 residues. This CDR3 is CASSFIERGSTDTQYF.

The rearrangement links TRBV9 to TRBJ2-5; no DNA is available, so the TRBD2 call from TCRdb remains unchecked. The CDR3 runs to 16 residues. Germline V gene lookup returns CDR1 SGDLS and CDR2 YYNGEE. CDR3 in amino acids: CASSVKAGPRQETQYF.

This rearrangement joins TRBV28 to TRBJ2-4; TCRdb's D call of TRBD1 is untestable without DNA. The CDR3 contains 15 residues. Germline V gene lookup returns CDR1 MDHEN and CDR2 SYDVKM. CDR3 protein: CASSPRGPSRDIQYF. Combining the CDR3 with reference TRBV28 and TRBJ2-4 gives the whole variable domain DVKVTQSSRYLVKRTGEKVFLECVQDMDHENMFWYRQDPGLGLRLIYFSYDVKMKEKGDIPEGYSVSREKKERFSLILESASTNQTSMYLCASSPRGPSRDIQYFGAGTRLSVL.

This chain links TRBV4-3 with TRBJ2-2. This CDR3 comprises 15 residues. The germline V gene has CDR1 LGHNA and CDR2 YSLEER. This CDR3 reads CASSQGVSGSGELFF.